This is a list of T cell receptor beta chains from one sample in a study of cytomegalovirus exposure and HLA in healthy donors. Repertoires were generated with immunoSEQ multiplex PCR, while TCRdb's copy carries only in-frame clones and drops some. Found here are around 150,000 clones, approximately 85% of them singletons; the top ten hold about 0.98%. Material: PBMCs. These receptors were collected from a girl aged 2 to 9 in good health and CMV-seropositive. Each CDR3 is given with its conserved first and last residue. The D gene is left open where the match is weak. Clone size is given for some rows only: seen once, a few or many times, or a class if the clone is expanded.

.	.	TRBV5-1	TRBJ1-5	CASSLGAGFGEPQHF	TGCGCCAGCAGCTTGGGAGCAGGGTTTGGGGAGCCCCAGCATTTT
TRBD2	once	TRBV9	TRBJ2-7	CASSVDVGRAYEQYF	TGTGCCAGCAGCGTAGATGTCGGGAGGGCCTACGAGCAGTACTTC
.	.	TRBV29-1	TRBJ2-7	CSVGTPTYEQYF	TGCAGCGTGGGGACTCCTACCTACGAGCAGTACTTC
.	.	TRBV19	TRBJ1-5	CASSSSSSNQPQHF	TGTGCCAGTAGCTCTTCCTCGTCCAATCAGCCCCAGCATTTT
.	once	TRBV6-1	TRBJ2-7	CASSEGDIPRLLYF	TGTGCCAGCAGTGAAGGGGACATCCCCCGTTTGTTGTACTTC
.	.	TRBV5-6	TRBJ2-7	CASSLGQYSYEQYF	TGTGCCAGCAGCTTGGGCCAGTATTCCTACGAGCAGTACTTC
.	once	TRBV29-1	TRBJ2-3	CSVVGRITDTQYF	TGCAGCGTTGTGGGCAGAATCACAGATACGCAGTATTTT
TRBD2	.	TRBV19	TRBJ2-5	CASSMYLTSGETQYF	TGTGCCAGTAGTATGTATCTGACTAGCGGAGAGACCCAGTACTTC
TRBD1	once	TRBV6-5	TRBJ2-7	CASSYSAQGYHEQYF	TGTGCCAGCAGTTACTCCGCACAGGGGTACCACGAGCAGTACTTC
TRBD2	few	TRBV9	TRBJ2-7	CASSVEALAWEQYF	TGTGCCAGCAGCGTAGAAGCACTAGCGTGGGAGCAGTACTTC
.	.	TRBV29-1	TRBJ2-1	CSVATGDGFGNNEQFF	TGCAGCGTTGCTACCGGGGATGGGTTTGGTAACAATGAGCAGTTCTTC
.	.	TRBV4-1	TRBJ2-6	CASSQYPDGANVLTF	TGCGCCAGCAGCCAATATCCAGATGGGGCCAACGTCCTGACTTTC
.	.	TRBV5-4	TRBJ1-2	CASSRDMVYGYTF	TGTGCCAGCAGCCGGGACATGGTCTATGGCTACACCTTC
.	.	TRBV5-8	TRBJ2-1	CASSLGVRVYDNEQFF	TGTGCCAGCAGCTTAGGGGTCAGAGTCTACGACAATGAGCAGTTCTTC
.	.	TRBV7-6	TRBJ1-4	CASSLVTATNEKLFF	TGTGCCAGCAGCTTAGTGACAGCGACTAATGAAAAACTGTTTTTT
TRBD2	.	TRBV5-1	TRBJ2-5	CASSLFPSGEETQYF	TGCGCCAGCAGCTTATTCCCTAGCGGGGAAGAGACCCAGTACTTC
TRBD2	.	TRBV5-4	TRBJ2-1	CASSFTTSGRENEQFF	TGTGCCAGCAGCTTTACGACTAGCGGGAGGGAGAATGAGCAGTTCTTC
.	.	TRBV4-2	TRBJ1-3	CASSLTGQGPSGNTIYF	TGTGCCAGCAGCCTAACGGGACAAGGGCCCTCTGGAAACACCATATATTTT
TRBD1	.	TRBV30	TRBJ1-5	CAWSPQGDQPQHF	TGTGCCTGGAGTCCCCAGGGGGATCAGCCCCAGCATTTT
TRBD2	.	TRBV6-1	TRBJ2-7	CASSAPLRGRGSYEQYF	TGTGCCAGCAGTGCGCCTCTCCGAGGGAGGGGCTCCTACGAGCAGTACTTC
TRBD1	.	TRBV20-1	TRBJ1-2	CSVPQGWGYTF	TGCAGTGTTCCACAGGGGTGGGGCTACACCTTC
TRBD2	once	TRBV5-1	TRBJ2-7	CASSGLSGSLSYEQYF	TGCGCCAGCAGCGGACTTAGCGGGAGCCTCTCCTACGAGCAGTACTTC
.	.	TRBV27	TRBJ1-4	CASSNVGWGRATNEKLFF	TGTGCCAGCAGCAACGTTGGTTGGGGGCGAGCAACTAATGAAAAACTGTTTTTT
TRBD2	few	TRBV30	TRBJ2-5	CAFAGLAGEETQYF	TGTGCCTTCGCCGGACTAGCGGGAGAAGAGACCCAGTACTTC
.	.	TRBV5-1	TRBJ2-7	CASSPDTENYEQYF	TGCGCCAGCAGCCCGGACACTGAAAACTACGAGCAGTACTTC
TRBD2	.	TRBV5-4	TRBJ2-7	CASSLVSGGGTYEQYF	TGTGCCAGCAGCTTGGTGAGCGGGGGGGGAACCTACGAGCAGTACTTC
TRBD2	.	TRBV2	TRBJ2-1	CASSPIAGLDEQFF	TGTGCCAGCAGTCCCATAGCGGGATTGGATGAGCAGTTCTTC
.	.	TRBV7-9	TRBJ2-2	CSSRPRAGELFF	TGTTCCAGCAGACCGCGCGCCGGGGAGCTGTTTTTT
TRBD1	.	TRBV4-1	TRBJ1-1	CASSLDRVGTEAFF	TGCGCCAGCAGCCTGGACAGGGTCGGCACTGAAGCTTTCTTT
.	.	TRBV27	TRBJ1-1	CASSFATGYTEAFF	TGTGCCAGCAGCTTCGCGACGGGGTACACTGAAGCTTTCTTT
.	few	TRBV6-6	TRBJ1-2	CASSYSEGGTYGYTF	TGTGCCAGCAGTTACTCCGAGGGGGGGACATATGGCTACACCTTC
.	.	TRBV30	TRBJ1-3	CAWSVNSGNTIYF	TGTGCCTGGAGTGTTAACTCTGGAAACACCATATATTTT
TRBD1	.	TRBV6-4	TRBJ1-2	CASSDRTGHYGYTF	TGTGCCAGCAGTGACCGGACAGGGCACTATGGCTACACCTTC
.	.	TRBV23-1	TRBJ2-5	CASSQSSPLEAVGETQYF	TGCGCCAGCAGTCAATCTAGCCCCCTGGAAGCGGTTGGGGAGACCCAGTACTTC
.	few	TRBV19	TRBJ2-6	CASKASVDSGANVLTF	TGTGCCAGTAAGGCTAGCGTTGACTCTGGGGCCAACGTCCTGACTTTC
TRBD1	.	TRBV7-9	TRBJ2-5	CASSLRDRGGAQYF	TGTGCCAGCAGCTTAAGGGACAGGGGAGGGGCCCAGTACTTC
TRBD2	.	TRBV4-1	TRBJ2-3	CASSSSYFRRGGKSTDTQYF	TGCGCCAGCAGTTCCTCGTATTTCCGTCGGGGGGGCAAAAGCACAGATACGCAGTATTTT
.	.	TRBV4-2	TRBJ1-2	CASSPEGANYGYTF	TGTGCCAGCAGCCCCGAGGGGGCTAACTATGGCTACACCTTC
.	.	TRBV7-9	TRBJ2-4	CASSLEGNIQYF	TGTGCCAGCAGCTTAGAGGGGAACATTCAGTACTTC
.	.	TRBV7-2	TRBJ2-5	CASSLAPQETQYF	TGTGCCAGCAGCTTAGCCCCTCAAGAGACCCAGTACTTC
.	few	TRBV6-1	TRBJ2-7	CASSAVRYEQYF	TGTGCCAGCAGCGCCGTCCGCTACGAGCAGTACTTC
.	.	TRBV5-1	TRBJ1-2	CASSLTGTYGYTF	TGCGCCAGCAGCTTAACAGGGACCTATGGCTACACCTTC
.	.	TRBV28	TRBJ2-7	CASSFVAVDYEQYF	TGTGCCAGCAGTTTTGTTGCAGTTGACTACGAGCAGTACTTC
.	few	TRBV4-2	TRBJ1-4	CASSQGEGRQKLFF	TGTGCCAGCAGCCAAGGGGAGGGACGTCAAAAACTGTTTTTT
TRBD2	.	TRBV15	TRBJ2-1	CATSSGDGGRIDEQFF	TGTGCCACCAGCAGTGGGGATGGCGGGAGGATTGATGAGCAGTTCTTC
.	.	TRBV9	TRBJ1-1	CASSGHSQNLNTEAFF	TGTGCCAGCAGCGGGCACAGCCAAAATTTGAACACTGAAGCTTTCTTT
.	.	TRBV28	TRBJ1-6	CASSSAGINSPLHF	TGTGCCAGCAGTTCCGCAGGGATTAATTCACCCCTCCACTTT
.	.	TRBV9	TRBJ2-2	CASSGQGTGELFF	TGTGCCAGCAGCGGCCAGGGTACCGGGGAGCTGTTTTTT
TRBD2	.	TRBV27	TRBJ2-3	CASFPGGRIVNTQYF	TGTGCCAGTTTCCCCGGCGGGAGGATTGTGAATACGCAGTATTTT
TRBD2	once	TRBV6-5	TRBJ2-7	CASSYKRENSYEQYF	TGTGCCAGCAGTTACAAGCGGGAGAACTCCTACGAGCAGTACTTC
TRBD1	.	TRBV30	TRBJ2-3	CASTGGIDTQYF	TGTGCCTCGACAGGGGGAATAGATACGCAGTATTTT
TRBD1	.	TRBV19	TRBJ2-7	CASSPGTGNGEQYF	TGTGCCAGTAGTCCCGGGACAGGAAACGGCGAGCAGTACTTC